This T cell receptor beta chain was sequenced in a study of T cell responses to AZD1222 COVID-19 vaccine. Researchers grouped second doses given at about 4 or about 12 weeks into one pool. Study-wide results and limits: Variant regions that are unmutated are reportedly the target of nearly half of spike-specific TCRs.

As regards this clone: Antigen unknown.

Produced via immunoSEQ multiplex PCR; TCRdb's table is partial and in-frame only. Of 150,000 to 160,000 clones listed, 80% to 90% are singletons. Germline CDR1 MDHEN, CDR2 SYDVKM. Trimming stripped 5 bases from V and 7 bases from J, with 17 bases between. The CDR3 spans 15 residues. Here the sequenced sample was peripheral blood, taken 28 days after the second AZD1222 dose. The chain uses TRBV28 and TRBJ1-4; TRBD1 is a possible D gene (5 bases). The receptor was isolated from an adult who received the AZD1222 COVID-19 vaccine. The CDR3 sequence is CASSPPGSGGEKLFF. CDR3 DNA sequence: TGTGCCAGCAGTCCCCCAGGGAGTGGCGGTGAAAAACTGTTTTTT.